The clone carrying this T cell receptor beta chain was recorded a few times. Study processing details: Estimation of nucleated cell counts was performed using reference gene primer amplification. Measured with immunoSEQ multiplex PCR; TCRdb has only the in-frame clones, and not every one. The V and J calls and the clone size are those of that table, but D and trimming were determined from the DNA. The sample contains some 87,000 clones, about 84% of which appear only once. The record originates from a study of blood T cell repertoires in COVID-19. Overall study: From the United States, Italy and Spain came samples of acute and convalescent COVID-19. The cDNA or gDNA used as material had been derived from T cells, B-cell-depleted T cells, or PBMCs.

V shed 6 bases, J shed 8 bases, and the junction held 2 bases outside the gene matches. This CDR3 is built from 11 residues. Germline CDR1 is MNHEY and CDR2 is SVGAGI. The receptor was derived from a human donor in a cohort sampled during active COVID-19. This chain uses TRBV6-5 with TRBJ1-1, with 8 bases matching TRBD1. Material: peripheral blood. DNA of the CDR3: TGTGCCAGCAGATGGACAGGGGAAGCTTTCTTT. Its protein product is CASRWTGEAFF.